The present TCR beta chain was sequenced within a study of CD8 T cells in ankylosing spondylitis. Study-level points and caveats: Matched ankylosing spondylitis synovial fluid reportedly contained a significantly enriched population of disease-linked clones. The study identified a TCR beta motif of several highly homologous variants that appeared characteristic of ankylosing spondylitis blood. Previous work reported some of these motif variants in the synovial fluid and blood of reactive arthritis. Within peripheral blood, clones linked to disease were CD8+ and relatively rare.

In TCRdb, the 5' RACE reads were re-called with MiXCR into one record per CDR3 protein. The sample includes approximately 540,000 distinct CDR3 sequences, about 13% of them seen just once. Germline V gives CDR1 DFQATT, CDR2 SNEGSKA (reference sequence). CDR3 length: 14 amino acids. Trimming took 3 bases from V and 5 from J, leaving 13 bases between them. This clonotype occurred a few times. Its antigen remains unidentified. The chain recombines TRBV20-1 with TRBJ2-2, with D perhaps matching TRBD2 (5 bases). Material for sequencing was blood, either unsorted or a sorted T cell fraction (not recorded which). This clonotype originated in a male donor with ankylosing spondylitis. The CDR3 DNA sequence: TGCAGTGCTAGGGGAAGTCCGGGGACCGGGGAGCTGTTTTTT. Its translation: CSARGSPGTGELFF.